Listed here are 3 T cell receptor beta chains from one sample, sequenced in a study of T cell clones after liver transplantation. Clones were sequenced by immunoSEQ multiplex PCR, and TCRdb holds only the in-frame ones, with some missing. The data contain approximately 68,000 clones, over 70% of them singletons. The sequences come from CD4+ T cells from blood, collected before liver transplant. These receptor sequences come from a human donor who received a liver transplant.

The chain combines TRBV6-5 with TRBJ2-7, with D perhaps being TRBD1 or TRBD2 (5 bases each). Germline CDR1 MNHEY, CDR2 SVGAGI. This CDR3 spans 13 amino acids. Trimming cost V 2 bases and J 6 bases, with 11 bases left between them. The CDR3: CASSYTQGAEQYF. CDR3 in DNA: TGTGCCAGCAGTTACACCCAGGGAGCCGAGCAGTACTTC.

The J gene is TRBJ1-1, the V gene TRBV10-2, with 7 bases identical to TRBD1. With 7 bases clipped from V and 4 bases from J, the junction kept 9 bases outside the gene matches. The CDR3 totals 14 residues. Germline V gene sequence: CDR1 WSHSY, CDR2 SAAADI. The CDR3 spells CASTKGAGVTEAFF. In DNA form, the CDR3 reads TGCGCCAGCACTAAGGGGGCAGGGGTCACTGAAGCTTTCTTT.

The chain couples TRBV29-1 to TRBJ2-7; 7 bases map to TRBD1. Germline V gene lookup returns CDR1 SQVTM and CDR2 ANQGSEA. This CDR3 has 14 residues. J was trimmed by 0 bases and V by 4 bases; bases with no gene match: 6. The CDR3 protein is CSVVGRGTSYEQYF. For the CDR3, the DNA is TGCAGCGTTGTCGGCAGGGGGACCTCCTACGAGCAGTACTTC.